Following are 28 T cell receptor beta chains from one sample sequenced in a study of blood T cell repertoires in COVID-19. Sequencing used immunoSEQ multiplex PCR; TCRdb keeps in-frame clones, though not all of them. The sample shows about 130,000 clones, approximately 80% of them seen only once. Sequenced sample: peripheral blood. These receptors were collected from a human donor in a cohort sampled during active COVID-19.

V gene TRBV27 combines with J gene TRBJ2-3; 12 positions agree with TRBD2. Germline loops: CDR1 MNHEY, CDR2 SMNVEV (reference sequence). V shed 3 bases and J 5 bases; nucleotides not matched to a gene: 9. CDR3 length: 17 residues. This CDR3 reads CASSFSRLAGVRDTQYF. The CDR3, as DNA: TGTGCCAGCAGTTTTTCAAGACTAGCGGGAGTAAGAGATACGCAGTATTTT.

This clone was counted only a few times. The V gene is TRBV20-1, the J gene TRBJ1-1; maybe TRBD1 (5 bases). The CDR3 consists of 18 residues. Trimming cost V 3 bases and J 0 bases, with 23 bases left between them. The germline CDR1 and CDR2 sequences are DFQATT and SNEGSKA (reference sequence). The CDR3 sequence is CSASAPGLSFGLNTEAFF. For the CDR3, the DNA is TGCAGTGCTAGTGCCCCGGGACTGAGTTTTGGGTTGAACACTGAAGCTTTCTTT.

The sample holds a few counts of this clone. V and J are TRBV6-2 or TRBV6-3 and TRBJ2-7; weak D call: TRBD2 (7 bases). The V gene lost 1 base and the J gene lost 6 bases, with 13 bases spanning the gap. Germline loops: CDR1 MNHEY, CDR2 SVGEGT. This CDR3 region has 14 residues. CDR3 region: CASSYYGGLGEQYF. CDR3 in DNA: TGTGCCAGCAGTTACTACGGGGGGCTAGGCGAGCAGTACTTC.

CDR3 amino acids: CASSITGVSEAFF. The DNA of the CDR3 is TGCGCCAGCAGCATCACAGGGGTTTCTGAAGCTTTCTTT. J is TRBJ1-1 and V is TRBV5-1, with TRBD1 identical over 7 bases. V lost 4 bases, J lost 6 bases, and 6 bases stayed unmatched. The CDR3 runs 13 residues. CDR1 is SGHRS, CDR2 YFSETQ, per germline.

The rearrangement joins TRBV3-1 (or the pseudogene TRBV3-2) to TRBJ2-5, with 8 positions matching TRBD1. Germline values: CDR1 LGHDT, CDR2 YNNKEL (reference sequence). The CDR3 has 17 amino acids. Trimming took 2 bases from V and 2 from J; bases not matched to a gene: 10. CDR3 protein: CASSQRRDWTGQETQYF. The CDR3 DNA follows: TGTGCCAGCAGCCAAAGGAGGGACTGGACAGGGCAAGAGACCCAGTACTTC.

The V gene is TRBV11-2, the J gene TRBJ2-7, with unresolved D. Germline V CDR1 and CDR2: SGHAT, FQNNGV. The CDR3 covers 14 residues. V was cut by 5 bases and J by 0 bases, with 11 bases left in between. The CDR3 reads CASSINSISYEQYF. Written as DNA, the CDR3 is TGTGCCAGCAGCATCAACAGCATCTCCTACGAGCAGTACTTC.

This clone turned up a few times. CDR3 in DNA: TGTGCCTGGAGTGTACACCCGTCCACCGGGGAGCTGTTTTTT. Translation: CAWSVHPSTGELFF. The rearrangement joins TRBV30 to TRBJ2-2; no clear D. V dropped 0 bases and J dropped 4 bases, with 9 bases sitting between them. CDR1 is GTSNPN, CDR2 SVGIG, per germline (reference sequence). This CDR3 is 14 amino acids long.

The V gene is TRBV5-1, the J gene TRBJ2-1, with 9 positions matching TRBD1. CDR1 and CDR2 from the germline V gene are SGHRS and YFSETQ. This CDR3 is built from 14 residues. Germline trimming cut 2 bases from V and 8 bases from J; bases unmatched to any gene: 5. CDR3 sequence (DNA): TGCGCCAGCAGCTTCGGGACAGGGTTGCATGAGCAGTTCTTC. Translated, it gives CASSFGTGLHEQFF.

This chain joins TRBV7-2 and TRBJ1-3, with TRBD1 matching over 7 bases. In germline, CDR1 is SGHTA, CDR2 FQGNSA. With V trimmed by 4 bases and J by 0 bases, 6 bases remained unmatched. CDR3 length equals 16 residues. The CDR3 reads CASSSRQGNSGNTIYF. CDR3 sequence (DNA): TGTGCCAGCAGCTCAAGACAGGGAAACTCTGGAAACACCATATATTTT.

This clone was counted once. The CDR3 bases are TGTGCCTGGACCCCCGGGTTCGTTGCGGATACGCAGTATTTT. This encodes CAWTPGFVADTQYF. This chain links TRBV30 with TRBJ2-3; D gene unclear. Germline CDR1 is GTSNPN and CDR2 is SVGIG (reference sequence). This CDR3 has 14 amino acids. V shed 4 bases and J shed 6 bases, with 17 bases lying between them.

This clone was seen a few times. This chain joins TRBV19 and TRBJ1-4; D not resolved. Deletions cut 6 bases from V and 0 bases from J, with 11 bases between. CDR3 length equals 15 residues. The germline V gene has CDR1 LNHDA and CDR2 SQIVND (reference sequence). CDR3 DNA: TGTGCCAGTAGAGACCACGGAGCAACTAATGAAAAACTGTTTTTT. It encodes CASRDHGATNEKLFF.

The table lists this clone with a count of one. This sequence joins TRBV18 and TRBJ2-6, with D unresolved. The germline V and J ends were trimmed by 2 bases and 0 bases, with 8 bases remaining between them. The germline gives CDR1 KGHSH, CDR2 LQKENI. The CDR3 consists of 16 residues. CDR3 protein: CASSPVPRSGANVLTF. CDR3 coding DNA: TGTGCCAGCTCACCAGTCCCTCGCTCTGGGGCCAACGTCCTGACTTTC.

This chain connects TRBV19 to TRBJ2-5, with D possibly TRBD2 on 5 matching bases. The CDR3 extends over 14 amino acids. The V and J ends lost 3 bases and 5 bases respectively, with 13 bases between them. The germline V gene encodes CDR1 LNHDA and CDR2 SQIVND (reference sequence). As DNA, the CDR3 is TGTGCCAGTAGTATCAAAGGGTCGGGGGAGACCCAGTACTTC. The encoded protein is CASSIKGSGETQYF.

This clone was counted a few times. The gene calls are TRBV9 and TRBJ2-2, with a weak D call TRBD1 (6 bases). The CDR3 length is 14 residues. CDR1 and CDR2 (germline): SGDLS, YYNGEE. Trimming left V 5 bases short and J 0 bases short, with 8 bases between. This CDR3 reads CASRRTANTGELFF. In DNA, the CDR3 is TGTGCCAGCAGAAGGACAGCGAACACCGGGGAGCTGTTTTTT.

This chain uses TRBV19 with TRBJ1-3; 8 bases fit TRBD1. This CDR3 has 15 residues. Germline V gene lookup returns CDR1 LNHDA and CDR2 SQIVND (reference sequence). Germline trimming cut 6 bases from V and 1 base from J; bases unmatched to any gene: 5. CDR3 sequence: CASREDRESGNTIYF. The CDR3 nucleotides read TGTGCCAGTAGGGAGGACAGGGAGTCTGGAAACACCATATATTTT.

CDR3 coding DNA: TGTGCCACCCAGGGGGCGGGAATTCAGCCCCAGCATTTT. This codes for CATQGAGIQPQHF. The J gene is TRBJ1-5, the V gene TRBV19; 8 bases fit TRBD1. The V gene's germline CDR1 is LNHDA and CDR2 SQIVND (reference sequence). V dropped 10 bases and J dropped 6; count of bases not matched to a gene: 8. The CDR3 is 13 amino acids.

The chain is built from TRBV5-4 and TRBJ2-7, with D possibly matching TRBD2 (6 bases). Germline values: CDR1 SGHNT, CDR2 YYREEE (reference sequence). This CDR3 region has 14 residues. V was clipped by 0 bases and J by 9 bases, with 16 bases between them. The CDR3 DNA reads TGTGCCAGCAGCTTGGGAGGTCTATCCGGGGGGCAGTACTTC. The encoded protein is CASSLGGLSGGQYF.

This sequence joins TRBV18 and TRBJ1-4; D perhaps matches TRBD1 (5 bases). This CDR3 comprises 14 residues. V was pared by 2 bases and J by 7 bases, with 11 bases between. The germline CDR1 and CDR2 sequences are KGHSH and LQKENI. DNA of the CDR3: TGTGCCAGCTCACCAACGACAGTTATTGAAAAACTGTTTTTT. Translating gives CASSPTTVIEKLFF.

The J gene is TRBJ1-2, the V gene TRBV7-2; D remains ambiguous. The CDR3 contains 13 residues. Germline V lookup: CDR1 SGHTA, CDR2 FQGNSA. The V end was cut by 4 bases, the J end by 1 base, with 7 bases between. CDR3 nucleotides: TGTGCCAGCAGCTCCACAATTAACTATGGCTACACCTTC. Translating it yields CASSSTINYGYTF.

This chain links TRBV11-2 with TRBJ2-1; the match to TRBD2 covers 7 bases. This CDR3 is built from 17 residues. The V and J ends lost 0 bases and 7 bases, in that order; junction bases with no gene match: 12. The germline gives CDR1 SGHAT, CDR2 FQNNGV. The CDR3 sequence is CASSLEGTRTSENEQFF. The CDR3 DNA follows: TGTGCCAGCAGCTTAGAAGGGACCAGGACTAGTGAAAATGAGCAGTTCTTC.

J is TRBJ2-3 and V is TRBV12-3 or TRBV12-4, with D hard to call. Trimming stripped 6 bases from V and 3 bases from J, with 10 bases between. The CDR3 sequence is 13 residues long. The DNA of the CDR3 is TGTGCCAGCAGAAGCCTCACGACAGATACGCAGTATTTT. Amino acids: CASRSLTTDTQYF.

This clone has a single count. This sequence joins TRBV10-2 and TRBJ1-1; D unclear. Germline CDR1 reads WSHSY; CDR2 reads SAAADI. V was trimmed by 3 bases and J by 5 bases, leaving 10 bases between them. CDR3 length equals 13 residues. CDR3 sequence reads: CASSDPAGTEAFF. The CDR3 coding sequence is TGCGCCAGCAGTGACCCAGCGGGGACTGAAGCTTTCTTT.

The chain recombines TRBV7-2 with TRBJ2-3; D remains unclear. V gave up 5 bases and J gave up 0 bases, with 12 bases separating them. Germline values: CDR1 SGHTA, CDR2 FQGNSA. The CDR3 covers 15 residues. The CDR3 nucleotides are TGTGCCAGCAGCCCCCTTGTTCCTAGCACAGATACGCAGTATTTT. As protein: CASSPLVPSTDTQYF. Variable domain in full (rest from reference TRBV7-2 and TRBJ2-3): GAGVSQSPSNKVTEKGKDVELRCDPISGHTALYWYRQSLGQGLEFLIYFQGNSAPDKSGLPSDRFSAERTGGSVSTLTIQRTQQEDSAVYLCASSPLVPSTDTQYFGPGTRLTVL.

The gene calls are TRBV5-1 and TRBJ2-3; 11 bases line up with TRBD2. Germline CDR1 reads SGHRS; CDR2 reads YFSETQ. J gave up 6 bases and V 1 base, and 4 bases lay outside the gene matches. The CDR3 consists of 15 residues. The CDR3 DNA follows: TGCGCCAGCAGCTTGTTTAGCGGGGGGGCGGATACGCAGTATTTT. It translates to CASSLFSGGADTQYF.

The rearrangement links TRBV7-8 to TRBJ1-3; TRBD1 agrees at 11 bases. CDR3 length: 19 amino acids. Germline-derived CDR1 and CDR2 are SGHVS and FQNEAQ. J gave up 1 base and V 2 bases, and 10 bases lay outside the gene matches. CDR3 protein: CASSLRDRGSGLSGNTIYF. CDR3 coding DNA: TGTGCCAGCAGCTTACGGGACAGGGGGTCCGGCTTGTCTGGAAACACCATATATTTT.

CDR3 residues: CSASRSVYEQYF. CDR3 bases: TGCAGTGCTAGTCGGTCTGTATACGAGCAGTACTTC. The chain recombines TRBV20-1 with TRBJ2-7; D is unclear. The V and J ends lost 3 bases and 4 bases respectively, with 10 bases between them. The V gene's germline CDR1 is DFQATT and CDR2 SNEGSKA (reference sequence). The CDR3 loop spans 12 amino acids.

This clone was counted only a few times. The chain employs TRBV10-3 and TRBJ1-2, with D tentatively TRBD1 (6 bases). Trimming cost V 7 bases and J 7 bases, with 19 bases left between them. This CDR3 region has 14 residues. The V gene's germline CDR1 is ENHRY and CDR2 SYGVKD. The CDR3: CAITPQGSPLGYTF. In DNA, the CDR3 is TGTGCCATCACCCCACAGGGCTCCCCCCTTGGCTACACCTTC.

The chain combines TRBV29-1 with TRBJ2-1, with 9 bases identical to TRBD1. This CDR3 spans 14 amino acids. Germline V gives CDR1 SQVTM, CDR2 ANQGSEA. Trimming at V came to 5 bases and at J to 2 bases, leaving 4 bases not matched to a gene. In DNA form, the CDR3 reads TGCAGCGTTAGCCGGACAGGGGCCTACAATGAGCAGTTCTTC. Protein: CSVSRTGAYNEQFF.